Listed here is a single T cell receptor (beta chain). Antigen unknown. Clones were read by immunoSEQ multiplex PCR, and TCRdb kept only the in-frame ones, dropping some. Of under 60,000 clones detected, 85% to 90% appear once; the ten largest clones hold 5.4%. The sample is drawn from a study of OX40 agonist ivuxolimab in advanced cancers. In the study overall: Patients were 82.7% male with ages about 23 to 79, mean around 58. Treatment received earlier with anti-PD-1, anti-PD-L1 or anti-CTLA-4 agents was allowed, and over 30% had some. Overall study results and limits: On average, CD8+ T cells showed a greater number of expanded clones than CD4+. Some of the nonresponding patients also showed low levels of normalized T-cell clonal expansion.

V was clipped by 5 bases and J by 5 bases, with 9 bases between them. The CDR3 is made up of 12 amino acids. The germline gives CDR1 MNHNY, CDR2 SVGAGI (reference sequence). The source is an adult with an advanced solid tumor such as melanoma, head and neck, liver or kidney cancer. Material: CD4+ or CD8+ T cells sorted from blood, obtained in a trial of the OX40 agonist ivuxolimab. V is TRBV6-6 and J is TRBJ2-5; D not certain. The CDR3 DNA sequence: TGTGCCAGCAGTAAGATACAGGAGACCCAGTACTTC. Protein: CASSKIQETQYF.